In this sample, the clone carrying this T cell receptor beta chain turned up a few times. There are 18 residues in the CDR3. J lost 2 bases, V lost 5 bases, and 10 bases had no gene match. Preparation of the TCRbeta library used unique molecular identifiers. TCRdb processed the PCR reads anew with MiXCR; each CDR3 protein has one entry. This sample yields 450,000 to 600,000 distinct CDR3 sequences, of which 15% to 20% are seen a single time; more than 2.5% belongs to the top ten. The data were obtained in a study of T-cell reconstitution after alpha-beta-depleted transplantation in children. The chain combines TRBV12-3 or TRBV12-4 with TRBJ2-1; 12 bases are a match to TRBD2. This clonotype was obtained from a human donor who donated a stem cell graft to a child with acute lymphoblastic leukemia. The specimen was PBMCs from the stem cell graft donor, collected from the stem cell graft. DNA of the CDR3: TGTGCCAGCAGTGGGGACAGGACTAGCGGGGAGGCCTACAATGAGCAGTTCTTC. Protein product: CASSGDRTSGEAYNEQFF.